The sequence of this T cell receptor beta chain was determined in a study of cytomegalovirus exposure and HLA in healthy donors. Primers: 60 Vbeta forward and 13 Jbeta reverse. Sequencing was performed with immunoSEQ multiplex PCR; in TCRdb, only in-frame clones are kept and a portion is missing. The sample records roughly 110,000 clones, more than 75% being singletons. Germline V CDR1 and CDR2: ENHRY, SYGVKD. This CDR3 is 17 amino acids long. V lost 6 bases, J lost 7 bases, and 9 bases stayed unmatched. The rearrangement links TRBV10-3 to TRBJ2-1, with 16 bases matching TRBD2. The sequence was obtained from a woman aged 45-60 years in good health and CMV-seropositive. The source material was PBMCs. This CDR3 is CAIRPGLAGGPQNEQFF. As DNA, the CDR3 is TGTGCCATCAGACCGGGACTAGCGGGGGGGCCTCAGAATGAGCAGTTCTTC.